This T cell receptor (beta chain) was recovered during a study of T cells in Graves' hyperthyroidism and ophthalmopathy. Study-level information: Before any treatment, at initial diagnosis, peripheral blood was collected.

Notes on the study in general: Stable hyperthyroidism was told apart from ophthalmopathy by a model built on 13 V-J features.

Patients between 18 and 65 years old had hyperthyroidism, newly diagnosed and lasting under 2 months. The PBMCs had their origin in around 10 ml of fresh peripheral blood. Researchers took RNA transcripts and amplified the TCR beta CDR3 regions from them. With the HTBI primer set, the TCR CDR3 went through a first round of RT-PCR. Each CDR3 protein gets one entry after TCRdb re-called the multiplex PCR reads with MiXCR. This table holds hundreds of thousands of distinct CDR3 sequences, around 38% found once. Trimming removed 11 bases at V and 1 base at J, with 14 bases between. CDR1 is SNHLY and CDR2 is FYNNEI in the germline V gene. This CDR3 spans 13 amino acids. Points on this clonotype: The antigen remains unidentified.

The chain combines TRBV2 with TRBJ1-2, with a possible D match to TRBD1 (5 bases). The specimen was blood. The receptor was derived from a man aged 18 to 35 with Graves' hyperthyroidism. Here the CDR3 reads CAAAGRLNYGYTF. DNA of the CDR3: TGTGCCGCAGCGGGACGGCTTAACTATGGCTACACCTTC.